Presented here are 11 T cell receptor beta chains from one specimen sequenced in a study of T cells in Graves' hyperthyroidism and ophthalmopathy. TCR beta CDR3 regions were amplified from RNA. First-round RT-PCR with HTBI primers amplified the TCR CDR3 region. A single record per CDR3 protein comes from TCRdb applying MiXCR to the multiplex PCR reads. The sample includes approximately 430,000 distinct CDR3 sequences, about a sixth seen only once; the top ten take approximately 7.5%. Sequencing was done on a sample of blood. The receptors stem from a woman aged 18 to 35 with Graves' hyperthyroidism.

This clonotype showed up many times. The chain employs TRBV6-1 and TRBJ2-3; TRBD2 aligns across 10 bases. V lost 9 bases to trimming and J lost 5 bases; unmatched junction nucleotides: 5. The CDR3 consists of 13 residues. Germline-derived CDR1 and CDR2 are MNHNS and SASEGT. The CDR3 spells CARKREGGDTQYF. CDR3 nucleotides: TGTGCCAGGAAGCGGGAGGGAGGAGATACGCAGTATTTT.

This clonotype was recorded many times. The V and J genes are TRBV11-2 and TRBJ2-3; TRBD2 matches at 8 bases. V was pared by 5 bases and J by 7 bases, with 11 bases of the junction left unmatched. CDR1 is SGHAT, CDR2 FQNNGV, per germline. The CDR3 runs 15 residues. Here the CDR3 DNA reads TGTGCCAGCAGCCCGGGAGCGGGAGCGGTAAATACGCAGTATTTT. Amino acid sequence: CASSPGAGAVNTQYF.

This clonotype has ten or more counts. This rearrangement joins TRBV11-2 to TRBJ2-7, with no clear D. V lost 2 bases, J lost 3 bases, and 11 bases lay in between. Germline V gene data show CDR1 as SGHAT and CDR2 as FQNNGV. This CDR3 spans 14 amino acids. CDR3 DNA sequence: TGTGCCAGCAGCTTAACGGACGGTTACTACGAGCAGTACTTC. It codes for CASSLTDGYYEQYF.

There are many counts of this clonotype. J is TRBJ2-1 and V is TRBV5-1, with 9 positions matching TRBD2. The CDR3 sequence is 18 residues long. The germline gives CDR1 SGHRS, CDR2 YFSETQ. J was trimmed by 6 bases and V by 0 bases; bases with no gene match: 13. This chain's CDR3 is CASSLGGRALGAFNEQFF. In DNA, the CDR3 is TGCGCCAGCAGCTTGGGCGGGAGGGCCCTGGGCGCGTTCAATGAGCAGTTCTTC.

The table lists this clonotype with many counts. J is TRBJ1-2 and V is TRBV20-1, with D tentatively TRBD1 (5 bases). The V end lost 0 bases, the J end lost 4 bases, and 12 bases lay between the germline ends. The CDR3 totals 14 residues. Germline V gene lookup returns CDR1 DFQATT and CDR2 SNEGSKA (reference sequence). In nucleotides, the CDR3 is TGCAGTGCTAGAGACACGACAGCAGGCTATGGCTACACCTTC. This gives the protein CSARDTTAGYGYTF.

This clonotype came up a few times. This chain uses TRBV27 with TRBJ2-3; weak D call: TRBD1 (5 bases). Trimming took 1 base from V and 0 from J, leaving 11 bases between them. The germline CDR1 and CDR2 sequences are MNHEY and SMNVEV (reference sequence). The CDR3 has 16 amino acids. CDR3 protein: CASSLWAGSSTDTQYF. The CDR3 nucleotides read TGTGCCAGCAGTTTATGGGCAGGGTCTAGCACAGATACGCAGTATTTT.

This clonotype was counted ten times or more. The gene calls are TRBV28 and TRBJ1-2, with 9 nucleotides matching TRBD1. V shed 5 bases and J 2 bases; nucleotides not matched to a gene: 9. The CDR3 loop spans 16 amino acids. The germline gives CDR1 MDHEN, CDR2 SYDVKM. CDR3 sequence reads: CASSTPGQGFNYGYTF. The CDR3 nucleotides read TGTGCCAGCAGTACTCCGGGACAGGGATTCAACTATGGCTACACCTTC.

Comments on this clonotype: This may come from a read error, since a much larger clone is one base off. This chain uses TRBV20-1 with TRBJ2-1; D might be TRBD2 (5 bases). CDR3 length equals 15 residues. Germline loops: CDR1 DFQATT, CDR2 SNEGSKA (reference sequence). The CDR3 nucleotides read TGCAGTGCTGCCCGAGGGTATAGATCCTACATTGAGCAGTTCTTC. Translation gives CSAARGYRSYIEQFF.

The CDR3 sequence: CAMGRDNEQFF. The CDR3 DNA reads TGTGCCATGGGCAGAGACAATGAGCAGTTCTTC. The chain has TRBV10-3 and TRBJ2-1, with D hard to call. Trimming took off 9 bases at V and 5 bases at J, with 8 bases between the two ends. Per the germline V gene, CDR1 is ENHRY and CDR2 is SYGVKD. The CDR3 length is 11 residues.

Note on this clonotype: A much larger clone sits a single nucleotide away, making a read error possible. This chain connects TRBV28 to TRBJ1-5, with unresolved D. V lost 7 bases and J 11 bases, leaving 21 bases between the germline ends. Looked up from germline, CDR1 is MDHEN and CDR2 is SYDVKM. The CDR3 consists of 14 residues. CDR3 sequence (DNA): TGTGCCAGCAACCCGGGCGGTTTCCAATCAACCCAGCATTTT. Its translation is CASNPGGFQSTQHF. The whole variable domain, remainder taken from reference TRBV28 and TRBJ1-5, is DVKVTQSSRYLVKRTGEKVFLECVQDMDHENMFWYRQDPGLGLRLIYFSYDVKMKEKGDIPEGYSVSREKKERFSLILESASTNQTSMYLCASNPGGFQSTQHFGDGTRLSIL.

About this clonotype itself: This may arise from a read error, as a much more abundant clone is one base away. The rearrangement joins TRBV7-8 to TRBJ2-1, with 8 bases lining up with TRBD2. The CDR3 runs to 17 residues. Germline lookup yields CDR1 SGHVS and CDR2 FQNEAQ. Trimming cost V 1 base and J 5 bases; bases outside gene matches: 10. CDR3 protein: CASSLVPISGTHNEQFF. The CDR3 DNA is TGTGCCAGCAGCTTAGTCCCCATTAGCGGGACCCACAATGAGCAGTTCTTC.